The 24 T cell receptor beta chains below all came from one sample that was sequenced in a study of blood T cells in healthy people across ages. Through a sample-barcoded 5' primer and a J-beta primer mix, a second PCR was run for about 6 to 11 cycles. TCRdb called the 5' RACE reads again in MiXCR, with one record for every CDR3 protein. The table lists about 1.5 million distinct CDR3 sequences, under 55% of them singletons. The sample taken for sequencing was blood. These receptors were collected from a woman aged 18 to 35 in good health.

V and J are TRBV6-1 and TRBJ1-5; TRBD1 might be the D (5 bases). The CDR3 is made up of 15 amino acids. The V gene's germline CDR1 is MNHNS and CDR2 SASEGT. V lost 2 bases to trimming and J lost 3 bases, with 11 bases between them. The CDR3 DNA follows: TGTGCCAGCAGTGAACAGGGTAAGAACAATCAGCCCCAGCATTTT. It codes for CASSEQGKNNQPQHF.

The V and J genes are TRBV20-1 and TRBJ1-5, with 9 bases matching TRBD1. Germline assignment: CDR1 DFQATT and CDR2 SNEGSKA (reference sequence). The CDR3 covers 16 residues. Trimming removed 3 bases from V and 4 bases from J; junction bases left unmatched: 10. CDR3 in amino acids: CSARGQGESSNQPQHF. CDR3 DNA: TGCAGTGCTAGGGGACAGGGAGAATCATCGAATCAGCCCCAGCATTTT.

A remark on this clonotype: A read error may produce the germline difference seen at one junction end. The CDR3 is CVSSWGSGYTEAFF. CDR3 nucleotides: TGTGTCAGCAGCTGGGGGTCGGGATACACTGAAGCTTTCTTT. The genes are TRBV5-6 and TRBJ1-1; D is possibly TRBD1 (5 bases). The CDR3 length is 14 residues. Germline CDR1 and CDR2: SGHDT and YYEEEE.

This clonotype was found a few times. J is TRBJ1-1 and V is TRBV7-9; D uncertain. Per the germline V gene, CDR1 is SEHNR and CDR2 is FQNEAQ (reference sequence). V was pared by 2 bases and J by 4 bases, with 17 bases between. CDR3 length equals 16 residues. Here the CDR3 DNA reads TGTGCCAGCAGCTTAACCAGGTATCGGGCGGGCACTGAAGCTTTCTTT. It yields the protein CASSLTRYRAGTEAFF.

J is TRBJ2-1 and V is TRBV29-1; 7 bases fit TRBD2. V shed 5 bases and J 2 bases; nucleotides not matched to a gene: 6. The CDR3 is 14 residues long. Germline CDR1 SQVTM, CDR2 ANQGSEA. The CDR3 DNA reads TGCAGCGTTACATCTAGCGGACCCTACAATGAGCAGTTCTTC. Translated: CSVTSSGPYNEQFF.

This clonotype was observed a few times. The rearrangement joins TRBV9 to TRBJ2-1, with unresolved D. Looked up from germline, CDR1 is SGDLS and CDR2 is YYNGEE. The V and J ends lost 4 bases and 10 bases respectively, with 12 bases between them. This CDR3 is built from 12 residues. The CDR3 nucleotides are TGTGCCAGCAGCATTCCGGAGCACGAGCAGTTCTTC. Encoded protein: CASSIPEHEQFF.

V and J are TRBV27 and TRBJ2-3, with a weak D call TRBD2 (6 bases). The V end was cut by 0 bases, the J end by 2 bases, with 9 bases between. This CDR3 contains 15 residues. Germline assignment: CDR1 MNHEY and CDR2 SMNVEV (reference sequence). The CDR3, as DNA: TGTGCCAGCAGTTTATCCACTAGCACCACAGATACGCAGTATTTT. It is translated as CASSLSTSTTDTQYF.

V gene TRBV18 combines with J gene TRBJ2-3; D is perhaps TRBD2 (5 bases). The germline V gene has CDR1 KGHSH and CDR2 LQKENI. The V and J ends lost 3 bases and 2 bases respectively, with 15 bases between them. There are 16 residues in the CDR3. The CDR3 here is CASSPGLPTATDTQYF. For the CDR3, the DNA is TGTGCCAGCTCACCTGGACTCCCGACCGCCACAGATACGCAGTATTTT.

This sequence joins TRBV19 and TRBJ2-5; 13 bases agree with TRBD2. The J call may be wrong; the DNA end is better matched by TRBJ2-7. This CDR3 spans 15 amino acids. CDR1 and CDR2 (germline): LNHDA, SQIVND (reference sequence). The CDR3 here is CASIPTSGRRYEQYF. The CDR3 DNA sequence: TGTGCCAGTATCCCGACTAGCGGGAGGCGTTACGAGCAGTACTTC.

V gene TRBV28 combines with J gene TRBJ2-7, with unresolved D. The germline CDR1 and CDR2 sequences are MDHEN and SYDVKM. The CDR3 totals 13 residues. Trimming cost V 4 bases and J 3 bases, with 10 bases left between them. The CDR3 is CASSSQNYYEQYF. CDR3 coding DNA: TGTGCCAGCAGTTCACAGAACTACTACGAGCAGTACTTC.

This clonotype was seen a handful of times. The chain recombines TRBV11-1 with TRBJ2-1; TRBD2 matches 7 bases. Looked up from germline, CDR1 is SGHAT and CDR2 is FQDESV (reference sequence). The V segment lost 6 bases and the J segment 7 bases; nucleotides outside the gene matches: 12. This CDR3 has 15 amino acids. This CDR3 is CASRSSSGKKNEQFF. In DNA form, the CDR3 reads TGTGCCAGCAGATCCTCTAGCGGAAAAAAAAATGAGCAGTTCTTC.

This clonotype has only a few counts. Germline is not matched at one junction end, which may reflect a read error. The chain carries TRBV29-1 and TRBJ1-1; D call uncertain. Per germline, CDR1 SQVTM and CDR2 ANQGSEA. The CDR3 consists of 13 residues. DNA for the CDR3: TGCAGCGGTGAACGGCAGGCGAACACTGAAGCTTTCTTT. It is translated as CSGERQANTEAFF.

This sequence joins TRBV6-1 and TRBJ2-3; either TRBD1 or TRBD2 may fit D (5 bases each). Trimming cost V 7 bases and J 3 bases, with 17 bases left between them. Germline CDR1 and CDR2: MNHNS and SASEGT. The CDR3 consists of 15 residues. CDR3 sequence reads: CASNRGTRETDTQYF. Here the CDR3 DNA reads TGTGCCAGCAACCGAGGGACGAGGGAGACAGATACGCAGTATTTT.

To note about this clonotype: Possible read error: a much larger clone is one base away. CDR3 DNA sequence: TGTGCCAGCAGTTTGGGGACCCCGAATGAGCAGTACTTC. Protein: CASSLGTPNEQYF. The V call is TRBV12-3 or TRBV12-4, the J call TRBJ2-5, with D perhaps assigned TRBD1 or TRBD2 (5 bases each). The V end lost 3 bases, the J end lost 11 bases, and 16 bases lay between the germline ends. This CDR3 has 13 amino acids.

The gene calls are TRBV5-1 and TRBJ2-1; D tentatively reads TRBD1 or TRBD2 (5 bases each). CDR3 size: 15 residues. Germline-derived CDR1 and CDR2 are SGHRS and YFSETQ. The V and J ends lost 1 base and 10 bases respectively, with 18 bases between them. The CDR3 coding sequence is TGCGCCAGCAGCTTGAGGTTTGGGACGATCTACGAGCAGTTCTTC. This codes for CASSLRFGTIYEQFF. The whole variable domain, remainder taken from reference TRBV5-1 and TRBJ2-1, is KAGVTQTPRYLIKTRGQQVTLSCSPISGHRSVSWYQQTPGQGLQFLFEYFSETQRNKGNFPGRFSGRQFSNSRSEMNVSTLELGDSALYLCASSLRFGTIYEQFFGPGTRLTVL.

The sample holds a few counts of this clonotype. The CDR3 nucleotides are TGTGCCAGCAGCTTAGGTTGCGAGCAGTACTTC. Its translation: CASSLGCEQYF. This sequence joins TRBV11-2 and TRBJ2-5; no clear D. The J call may not be correct, given that the DNA end is closer to TRBJ2-7. Germline V lookup: CDR1 SGHAT, CDR2 FQNNGV. This CDR3 region has 11 residues.

The table lists this clonotype with many counts. The chain carries TRBV29-1 and TRBJ2-1; tentative D call: TRBD1 (6 bases). From germline, CDR1 is SQVTM and CDR2 ANQGSEA. There are 14 residues in the CDR3. Trimming left V 4 bases short and J 2 bases short, with 12 bases between. The CDR3 DNA reads TGCAGCGTTGGGAACAGGGTCCCCTACAATGAGCAGTTCTTC. It yields the protein CSVGNRVPYNEQFF.

The J gene is TRBJ2-1, the V gene TRBV7-2; 10 nucleotides align to TRBD1. CDR3 length: 15 amino acids. Germline V gene sequence: CDR1 SGHTA, CDR2 FQGNSA. The V gene end was trimmed by 4 bases and the J gene end by 8 bases; junction bases not matched to a gene: 8. The CDR3 DNA reads as TGTGCCAGCAGCTCCTTTCCGGGACAGGGGTATGAGCAGTTCTTC. Translation: CASSSFPGQGYEQFF.

The chain links TRBV6-2 or TRBV6-3 to TRBJ2-4; TRBD2 might be the D (5 bases). The CDR3 is made up of 17 amino acids. CDR1 MNHEY and CDR2 SVGEGT come from the germline V gene. Trimming cost V 0 bases and J 1 base, with 13 bases left between them. This CDR3 reads CASSYSRTPRAKNIQYF. Written as DNA, the CDR3 is TGTGCCAGCAGTTACTCGAGGACTCCAAGGGCCAAAAACATTCAGTACTTC.

This clonotype was detected a few times. The V gene is TRBV12-5, the J gene TRBJ2-7; D not certain. The CDR3 runs to 14 residues. Trimming took off 3 bases at V and 0 bases at J, with 9 bases between the two ends. Germline V gene lookup returns CDR1 LGHNT and CDR2 FRNRAP. The CDR3 nucleotides are TGTGCTAGTGGTTTTAGGTGGGACTCCTACGAGCAGTACTTC. Translated: CASGFRWDSYEQYF.

V and J are TRBV14 and TRBJ1-6; TRBD1 agrees at 7 bases. The V gene's germline CDR1 is SGHDN and CDR2 FVKESK. CDR3 length: 13 residues. The V and J ends lost 0 bases and 13 bases, in that order; junction bases with no gene match: 3. CDR3 in DNA: TGTGCCAGCAGCCAAGAGACAGGGAGGCCCCTCCACTTT. It translates to CASSQETGRPLHF.

This clonotype turned up a few times. The chain joins TRBV29-1 to TRBJ1-4; TRBD1 is a possible D gene (6 bases). V was shortened by 5 bases and J by 4 bases, with 11 bases between the two germline ends. Germline CDR1 reads SQVTM; CDR2 reads ANQGSEA. This CDR3 contains 13 residues. Written as DNA, the CDR3 is TGCAGCGTTACCGGGGGGCTTAATGAAAAACTGTTTTTT. It codes for CSVTGGLNEKLFF.

This clonotype has at least ten counts. Here the CDR3 reads CASSLGSGAYSYNEQFF. The CDR3 nucleotides are TGTGCCAGCAGCTTAGGTAGCGGGGCCTACTCCTACAATGAGCAGTTCTTC. The chain uses TRBV13 and TRBJ2-1, with 8 nucleotides matching TRBD2. The CDR3 is 17 amino acids. The ends lost 0 bases at V and 0 bases at J; junction bases unmatched: 4. The germline CDR1 and CDR2 sequences are PRHDT and FYEKMQ (reference sequence).

The gene calls are TRBV12-3 or TRBV12-4 and TRBJ2-3; D is uncertain. This CDR3 is 14 amino acids long. V lost 2 bases to trimming and J lost 4 bases, with 10 bases between them. Here the CDR3 reads CASSLKGLADTQYF. DNA of the CDR3: TGTGCCAGCAGTTTAAAAGGGTTGGCAGATACGCAGTATTTT.